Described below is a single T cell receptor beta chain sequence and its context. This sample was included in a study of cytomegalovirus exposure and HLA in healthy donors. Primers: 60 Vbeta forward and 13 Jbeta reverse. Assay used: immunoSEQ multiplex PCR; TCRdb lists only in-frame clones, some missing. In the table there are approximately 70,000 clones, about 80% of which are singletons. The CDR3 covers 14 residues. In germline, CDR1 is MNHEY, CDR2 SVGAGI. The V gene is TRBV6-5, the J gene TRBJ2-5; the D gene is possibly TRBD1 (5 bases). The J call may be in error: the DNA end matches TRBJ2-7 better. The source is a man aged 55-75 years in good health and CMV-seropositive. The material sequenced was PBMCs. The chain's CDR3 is CASSYSTQGYEQYF. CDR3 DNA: TGTGCCAGCAGTTACTCGACGCAGGGCTACGAGCAGTACTTC.